The entry below describes one T cell receptor (beta chain). The sample belongs to a study of long-term antiretroviral therapy in people with HIV. With survey level as its setting, the immunoSEQ assay was v3.0. Repertoires were generated with immunoSEQ multiplex PCR, while TCRdb's copy carries only in-frame clones and drops some. Of 20,000 to 25,000 clones in the sample, less than 85% were seen once. Germline-derived CDR1 and CDR2 are ENHRY and SYGVKD. Trimming left V 1 base short and J 5 bases short, with 6 bases between. The CDR3 is made up of 12 amino acids. The gene calls are TRBV10-3 and TRBJ2-7; D not resolved. The TCR comes from a man between 35 and 55 years old with HIV. Sequencing was performed on unsorted PBMCs, taken around 2.5 years after starting antiretroviral therapy. CDR3 protein: CAISEYPHEQYF. The CDR3 DNA follows: TGTGCCATCAGTGAGTATCCCCACGAGCAGTACTTC.